This T cell receptor beta chain was captured in a study of response to subunit inactivated influenza vaccine. In TCRdb, the RT-PCR reads were re-called with MiXCR into one record per CDR3 protein. This sample has about 540,000 distinct CDR3 sequences, with roughly 25% found just once. Germline CDR1 SGHAT, CDR2 FQNNGV. There are 15 residues in the CDR3. V lost 0 bases to trimming and J lost 0 bases, with 5 bases between them. The same sample was also studied in work on T cells expressing NK-cell markers. That source notes: Generation of TCR beta cDNA was performed by 5'RACE template switching incorporating UMIs. The authors derived TCR beta repertoires from sorted CD3+CD56+NKG2C+, CD3+CD56+NKG2C- and CD3+CD56-NKG2C+ T cells. Seven donors tested HCMV-seropositive and one tested seronegative among the eight sequenced. Similarly, these clonotypes led the CD3+CD56-NKG2C+ fraction as well in a few donors.

This chain links TRBV11-2 with TRBJ1-4; D remains ambiguous. The sample consisted of CD4+ T cells sorted from PBMCs, taken 11 to 12 days after vaccination. This TCR was sampled from a man in his fifties or sixties who received an inactivated influenza vaccine. The CDR3 reads CASSLDWTTNEKLFF. CDR3 DNA sequence: TGTGCCAGCAGCTTAGATTGGACAACTAATGAAAAACTGTTTTTT.